This entry is about one T cell receptor beta chain. The assay was immunoSEQ multiplex PCR, and TCRdb's table has in-frame clones only and misses some. The sample has 280,000 or so clones, roughly 87% seen once. This record comes from a study of blood T cell repertoires in COVID-19. The overall study: PBMCs, B-cell-depleted T cells, or T cells were the source of the cDNA or gDNA that made up the material.

Germline V gene lookup returns CDR1 DFQATT and CDR2 SNEGSKA (reference sequence). V was clipped by 6 bases and J by 3 bases, with 8 bases between them. This CDR3 contains 11 residues. Grouping used clinical history reported by participants in a survey and questionnaire. The receptor was isolated from a woman between 35 and 50 years old who had recovered from COVID-19. The sequencing input was PBMCs or T cells enriched from blood (not recorded which). The rearrangement joins TRBV20-1 to TRBJ1-1; D ambiguous. The CDR3: CSANSYTEAFF. CDR3 sequence (DNA): TGCAGTGCCAATAGTTACACTGAAGCTTTCTTT.